The rows below give T cell receptor beta chains drawn from one sample of a study of CD8 T cells in ankylosing spondylitis. TCRdb re-derived calls from the 5' RACE reads in MiXCR, one entry per CDR3 protein. The data hold 800,000 to 900,000 distinct CDR3 sequences, with 10% to 15% observed a single time. Sequencing was carried out using blood, either unsorted or a sorted T cell fraction (not recorded which). The receptors come from a male donor with ankylosing spondylitis. Each CDR3 is given with its conserved first and last residue. The D gene is left open where the match is weak. Only part of the rows carry a size: once, few, many, or a class if the clone is expanded.

>TRBV6-5|TRBJ1-5|TRBD1|-
CASSYQDRGNQPQHF
TGTGCCAGCAGTTACCAGGACAGGGGAAATCAGCCCCAGCATTTT
>TRBV12-3/TRBV12-4|TRBJ1-2|-|many
CASTRDTLGYTF
TGTGCCAGCACCCGGGACACGTTAGGCTACACCTTC
>TRBV5-4|TRBJ2-1|-|many
CASSPRPSSYNEQFF
TGTGCCAGCAGCCCCCGGCCGAGCTCCTACAATGAGCAGTTCTTC
>TRBV24-1|TRBJ2-5|TRBD2|many
CATSDPGTSGETQYF
TGTGCCACCAGTGACCCAGGGACTAGCGGAGAGACCCAGTACTTC
>TRBV20-1|TRBJ2-1|TRBD2|-
CSARWVGTSGNEQFF
TGCAGTGCCAGATGGGTCGGGACTAGCGGCAATGAGCAGTTCTTC
>TRBV4-3|TRBJ2-7|TRBD1|few
CASSQMDRLSYEQYF
TGCGCCAGCAGCCAAATGGACAGGCTGTCCTACGAGCAGTACTTC
>TRBV20-1|TRBJ1-1|-|many
CSASNGIEAFF
TGCAGTGCTAGTAACGGGATTGAAGCTTTCTTT
>TRBV15|TRBJ2-5|-|many
CATSRVTVRETQYF
TGTGCCACCAGCAGAGTGACCGTTAGGGAGACCCAGTACTTC
>TRBV20-1|TRBJ1-1|-|many
CSASTANTEAFF
TGCAGTGCTTCGACAGCAAACACTGAAGCTTTCTTT
>TRBV20-1|TRBJ1-2|TRBD1|-
CSARDRRGRTNYGYTF
TGCAGTGCTAGAGATCGAAGGGGGCGGACTAACTATGGCTACACCTTC
>TRBV6-2/TRBV6-3|TRBJ2-5|-|few
CASSTGRDGTQYF
TGTGCCAGCAGTACGGGCAGGGACGGGACCCAGTACTTC
>TRBV6-1|TRBJ2-1|TRBD1|many
CASKQGWQNNEQFF
TGTGCCAGCAAACAGGGGTGGCAAAACAATGAGCAGTTCTTC
>TRBV4-2|TRBJ2-3|-|few
CASSQAIRGPDTQYF
TGTGCCAGCAGCCAGGCGATCAGGGGCCCAGATACGCAGTATTTT
>TRBV5-4|TRBJ2-5|-|-
CASSSPVNQETQYF
TGTGCCAGCAGCTCCCCGGTCAACCAAGAGACCCAGTACTTC
>TRBV29-1|TRBJ2-5|-|many
CSVSPRDRNQETQYF
TGCAGCGTTAGTCCCCGGGACCGAAATCAAGAGACCCAGTACTTC
>TRBV7-9|TRBJ1-3|-|many
CASSLNLNSGNTIYF
TGTGCCAGCAGCTTAAACCTCAACTCTGGAAACACCATATATTTT
>TRBV4-3|TRBJ1-5|-|many
CASSQDWGQPQHF
TGCGCCAGCAGCCAAGATTGGGGTCAGCCCCAGCATTTT
>TRBV7-2|TRBJ2-2|-|few
CASSLGVPGSGGELFF
TGTGCCAGCAGCTTAGGAGTTCCGGGCTCTGGCGGGGAGCTGTTTTTT
>TRBV5-1|TRBJ2-1|-|-
CASSSGRGVLTYNEQFF
TGCGCCAGCAGCTCCGGTAGGGGGGTCCTTACTTACAATGAGCAGTTCTTC
>TRBV7-9|TRBJ1-2|-|many
CASSLYVESYGYTF
TGTGCCAGCAGCTTATACGTAGAAAGCTATGGCTACACCTTC
>TRBV4-2|TRBJ2-7|-|-
CASSQERFTEQYF
TGTGCCAGCAGCCAAGAAAGATTCACAGAGCAGTACTTC
>TRBV5-4|TRBJ2-2|-|-
CASSLHGSPPGELFF
TGTGCCAGCAGCTTGCATGGCTCCCCGCCCGGGGAGCTGTTTTTT
>TRBV10-3|TRBJ2-5|TRBD1|few
CAIKETGWGETQYF
TGTGCCATCAAAGAGACAGGGTGGGGAGAGACCCAGTACTTC
>TRBV29-1|TRBJ2-7|-|many
CSTSRDISGEQYF
TGCAGCACCTCCCGGGACATCTCGGGCGAGCAGTACTTC
>TRBV5-1|TRBJ2-1|-|many
CASSLEGNEQFF
TGCGCCAGCAGCTTGGAAGGAAATGAGCAGTTCTTC
>TRBV7-2|TRBJ2-3|-|many
CASSLQPGDTQYF
TGTGCCAGCAGCTTACAGCCCGGAGATACGCAGTATTTT
>TRBV7-2|TRBJ2-7|-|-
CASSDYWEQYF
TGTGCCAGCAGCGATTACTGGGAGCAGTACTTC
>TRBV6-5|TRBJ2-5|-|many
CASSYREKETQYF
TGTGCCAGCAGTTACCGGGAGAAGGAGACCCAGTACTTC
>TRBV20-1|TRBJ2-3|TRBD2|few
CSAGGTAGGWSTDTQYF
TGCAGTGCTGGGGGGACAGCGGGAGGATGGAGCACAGATACGCAGTATTTT
>TRBV5-1|TRBJ1-2|-|-
CASSPRTGDYGYTF
TGCGCCAGCAGCCCGAGGACGGGAGACTATGGCTACACCTTC
>TRBV7-6|TRBJ2-1|-|-
CASSLEGAPFDNEQFF
TGTGCCAGCAGCTTAGAGGGAGCCCCTTTCGACAATGAGCAGTTCTTC
>TRBV20-1|TRBJ2-1|-|-
CSARTTGAYNEQFF
TGCAGTGCTAGGACGACAGGAGCTTACAATGAGCAGTTCTTC
>TRBV20-1|TRBJ1-1|TRBD1|-
CSAQYRGTEAFF
TGCAGTGCTCAATACAGGGGGACTGAAGCTTTCTTT
>TRBV7-2|TRBJ2-5|-|few
CASSLGGGAQETQYF
TGTGCCAGCAGCTTAGGTGGCGGCGCCCAAGAGACCCAGTACTTC
>TRBV6-5|TRBJ2-5|-|-
CASSYSGEGRETQYF
TGTGCCAGCAGTTACAGCGGTGAGGGGAGGGAGACCCAGTACTTC
>TRBV28|TRBJ2-1|-|few
CASFGTVGYNEQFF
TGTGCCTCGTTTGGGACCGTCGGTTACAATGAGCAGTTCTTC
>TRBV18|TRBJ2-7|-|-
CASSPGITYEQYF
TGTGCCAGCTCACCAGGGATTACCTACGAGCAGTACTTC
>TRBV6-1|TRBJ2-5|TRBD2|-
CASSRRLAGAQETQYF
TGTGCCAGCAGTCGCCGACTAGCGGGGGCTCAAGAGACCCAGTACTTC
>TRBV5-1|TRBJ2-3|-|-
CASSLGARAADTQYF
TGCGCCAGCAGCTTGGGGGCAAGGGCTGCAGATACGCAGTATTTT
>TRBV9|TRBJ2-3|TRBD2|few
CASSATGGVADTQYF
TGTGCCAGCAGCGCTACGGGGGGGGTCGCAGATACGCAGTATTTT
>TRBV20-1|TRBJ2-7|-|few
CSATRTGLSYEQYF
TGCAGTGCTACCAGGACTGGGTTATCCTACGAGCAGTACTTC
>TRBV29-1|TRBJ1-2|TRBD1|few
CSAGHRGGGYTF
TGCAGCGCAGGACACAGGGGAGGTGGCTACACCTTC